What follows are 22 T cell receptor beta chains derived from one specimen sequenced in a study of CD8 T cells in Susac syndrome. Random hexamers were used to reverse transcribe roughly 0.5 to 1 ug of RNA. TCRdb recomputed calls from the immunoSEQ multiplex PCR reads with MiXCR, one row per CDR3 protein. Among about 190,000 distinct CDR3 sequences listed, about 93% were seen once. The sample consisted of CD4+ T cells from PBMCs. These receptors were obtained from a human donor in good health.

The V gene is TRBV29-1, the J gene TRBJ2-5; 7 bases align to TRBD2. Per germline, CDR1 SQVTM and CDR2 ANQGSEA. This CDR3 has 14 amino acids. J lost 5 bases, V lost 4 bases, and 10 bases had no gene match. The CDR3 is CSVGYGLGLETQYF. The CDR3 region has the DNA TGCAGCGTTGGATATGGACTAGGTTTGGAGACCCAGTACTTC.

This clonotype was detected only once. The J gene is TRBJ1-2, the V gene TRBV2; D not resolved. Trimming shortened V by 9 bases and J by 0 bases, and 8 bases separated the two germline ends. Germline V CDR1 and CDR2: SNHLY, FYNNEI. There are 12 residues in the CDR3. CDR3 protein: CASLESNYGYTF. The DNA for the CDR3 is TGTGCCAGTCTGGAATCTAACTATGGCTACACCTTC.

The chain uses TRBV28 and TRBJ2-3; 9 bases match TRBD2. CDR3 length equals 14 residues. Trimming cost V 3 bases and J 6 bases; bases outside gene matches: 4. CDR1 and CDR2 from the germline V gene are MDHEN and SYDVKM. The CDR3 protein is CASSFGTSLDTQYF. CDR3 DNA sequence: TGTGCCAGCAGTTTCGGGACTAGCCTCGATACGCAGTATTTT.

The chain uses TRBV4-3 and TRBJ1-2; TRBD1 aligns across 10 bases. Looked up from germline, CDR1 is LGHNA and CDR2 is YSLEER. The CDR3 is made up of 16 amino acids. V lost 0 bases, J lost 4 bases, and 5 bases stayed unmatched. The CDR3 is CASSQDLWDRGYGYTF. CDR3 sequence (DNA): TGCGCCAGCAGCCAAGATCTTTGGGACAGGGGCTATGGCTACACCTTC.

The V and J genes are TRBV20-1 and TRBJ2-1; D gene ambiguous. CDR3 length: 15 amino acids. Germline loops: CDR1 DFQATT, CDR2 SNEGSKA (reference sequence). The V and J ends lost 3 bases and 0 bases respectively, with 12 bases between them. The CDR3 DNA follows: TGCAGTGCTAGGACGTTGGGTAGCTCCTACAATGAGCAGTTCTTC. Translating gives CSARTLGSSYNEQFF.

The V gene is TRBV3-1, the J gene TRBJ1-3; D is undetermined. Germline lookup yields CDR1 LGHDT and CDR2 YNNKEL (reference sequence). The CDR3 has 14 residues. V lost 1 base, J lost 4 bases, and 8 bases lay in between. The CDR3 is CASSQGRPGNTIYF. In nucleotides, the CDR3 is TGTGCCAGCAGCCAAGGACGACCCGGAAACACCATATATTTT.

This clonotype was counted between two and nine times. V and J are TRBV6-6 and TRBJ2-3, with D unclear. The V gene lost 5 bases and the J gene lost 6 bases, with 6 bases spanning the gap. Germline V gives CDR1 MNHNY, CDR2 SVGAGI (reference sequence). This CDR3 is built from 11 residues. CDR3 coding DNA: TGTGCCAGCAGTAGCGTTGATACGCAGTATTTT. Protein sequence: CASSSVDTQYF.

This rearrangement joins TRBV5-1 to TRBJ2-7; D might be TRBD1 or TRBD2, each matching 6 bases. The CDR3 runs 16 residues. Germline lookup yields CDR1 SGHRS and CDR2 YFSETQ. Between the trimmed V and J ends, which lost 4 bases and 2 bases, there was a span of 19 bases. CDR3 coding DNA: TGCGCCAGCAGCCCGCGGACGGGGGACACCACCTACGAGCAGTACTTC. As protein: CASSPRTGDTTYEQYF.

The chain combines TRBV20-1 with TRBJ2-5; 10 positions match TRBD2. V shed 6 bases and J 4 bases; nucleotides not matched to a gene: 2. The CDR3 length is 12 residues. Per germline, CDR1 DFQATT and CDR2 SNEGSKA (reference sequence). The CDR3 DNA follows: TGCAGTGCCCGACTAGCGGGAGAGACCCAGTACTTC. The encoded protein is CSARLAGETQYF.

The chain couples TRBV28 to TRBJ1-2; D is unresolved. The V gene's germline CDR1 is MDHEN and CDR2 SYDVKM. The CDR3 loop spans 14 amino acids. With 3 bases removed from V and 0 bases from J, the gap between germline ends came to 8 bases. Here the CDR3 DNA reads TGTGCCAGCAGTTTTGCGGGATCTAACTATGGCTACACCTTC. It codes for CASSFAGSNYGYTF.

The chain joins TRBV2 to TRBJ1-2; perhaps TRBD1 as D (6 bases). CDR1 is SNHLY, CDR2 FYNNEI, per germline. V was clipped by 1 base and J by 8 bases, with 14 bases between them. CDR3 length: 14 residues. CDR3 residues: CASSEGPGAWGYTF. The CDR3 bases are TGTGCCAGCAGTGAAGGCCCGGGGGCGTGGGGCTACACCTTC.

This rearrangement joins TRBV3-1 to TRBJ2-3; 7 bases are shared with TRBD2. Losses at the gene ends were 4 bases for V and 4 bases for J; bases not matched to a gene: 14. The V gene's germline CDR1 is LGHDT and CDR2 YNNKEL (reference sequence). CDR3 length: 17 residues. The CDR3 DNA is TGTGCCAGCAGCCTCATTCAAACGACTAGCATACCAGATACGCAGTATTTT. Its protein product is CASSLIQTTSIPDTQYF.

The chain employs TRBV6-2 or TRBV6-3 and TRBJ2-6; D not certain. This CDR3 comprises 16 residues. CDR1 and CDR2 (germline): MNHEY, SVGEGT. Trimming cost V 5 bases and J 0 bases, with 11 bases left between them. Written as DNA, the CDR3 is TGTGCCAGCAGTAACCACAGAATCTCTGGGGCCAACGTCCTGACTTTC. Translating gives CASSNHRISGANVLTF.

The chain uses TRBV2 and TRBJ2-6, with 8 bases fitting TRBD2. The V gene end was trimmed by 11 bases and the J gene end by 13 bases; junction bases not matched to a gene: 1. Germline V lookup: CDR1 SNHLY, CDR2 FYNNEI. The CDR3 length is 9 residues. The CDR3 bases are TGTGCCTCGGGGGGGGTCCTGACTTTC. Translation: CASGGVLTF. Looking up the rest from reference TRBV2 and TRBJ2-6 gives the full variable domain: EPEVTQTPSHQVTQMGQEVILRCVPISNHLYFYWYRQILGQKVEFLVSFYNNEISEKSEIFDDQFSVERPDGSNFTLKIRSTKLEDSAMYFCASGGVLTFGAGSRLTVL.

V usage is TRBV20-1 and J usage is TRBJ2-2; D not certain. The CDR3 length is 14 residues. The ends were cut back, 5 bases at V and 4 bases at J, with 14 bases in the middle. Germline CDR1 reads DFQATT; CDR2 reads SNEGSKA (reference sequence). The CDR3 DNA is TGCAGTGCTCAAAAGAACAGCGTCACCGGGGAGCTGTTTTTT. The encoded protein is CSAQKNSVTGELFF.

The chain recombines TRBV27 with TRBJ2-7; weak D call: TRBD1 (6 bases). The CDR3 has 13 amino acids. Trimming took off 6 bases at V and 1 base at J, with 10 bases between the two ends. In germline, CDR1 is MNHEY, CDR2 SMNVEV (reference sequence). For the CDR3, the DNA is TGTGCCAGCAGACAACAGGGTTCCTACGAGCAGTACTTC. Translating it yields CASRQQGSYEQYF.

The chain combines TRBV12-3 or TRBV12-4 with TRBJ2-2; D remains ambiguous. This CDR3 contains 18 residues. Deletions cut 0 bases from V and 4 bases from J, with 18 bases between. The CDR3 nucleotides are TGTGCCAGCAGTTTAGCCCTTGTAGGTCCAGGTGGCACCGGGGAGCTGTTTTTT. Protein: CASSLALVGPGGTGELFF.

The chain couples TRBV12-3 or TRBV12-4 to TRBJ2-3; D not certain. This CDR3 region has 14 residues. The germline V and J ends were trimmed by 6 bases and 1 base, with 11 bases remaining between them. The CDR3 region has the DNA TGTGCCAGCAGCTGGAGTGGGGGCACAGATACGCAGTATTTT. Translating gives CASSWSGGTDTQYF.

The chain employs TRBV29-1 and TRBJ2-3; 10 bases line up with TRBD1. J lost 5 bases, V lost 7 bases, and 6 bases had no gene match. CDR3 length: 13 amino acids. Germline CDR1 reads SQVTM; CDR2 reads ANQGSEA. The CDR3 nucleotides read TGCAGCGGCAGGACAGGGGGAGGAGATACGCAGTATTTT. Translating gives CSGRTGGGDTQYF.

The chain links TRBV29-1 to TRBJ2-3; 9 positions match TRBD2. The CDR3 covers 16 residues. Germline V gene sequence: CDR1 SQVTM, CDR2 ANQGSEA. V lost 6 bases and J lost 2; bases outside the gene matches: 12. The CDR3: CSVGGERGAFTDTQYF. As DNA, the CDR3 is TGCAGCGTAGGTGGGGAGCGGGGGGCCTTCACAGATACGCAGTATTTT.

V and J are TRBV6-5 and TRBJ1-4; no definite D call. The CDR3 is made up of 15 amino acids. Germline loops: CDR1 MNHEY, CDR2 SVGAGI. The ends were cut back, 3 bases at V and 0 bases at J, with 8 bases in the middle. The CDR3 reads CASSYRVATNEKLFF. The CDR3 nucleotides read TGTGCCAGCAGTTATCGAGTTGCAACTAATGAAAAACTGTTTTTT.

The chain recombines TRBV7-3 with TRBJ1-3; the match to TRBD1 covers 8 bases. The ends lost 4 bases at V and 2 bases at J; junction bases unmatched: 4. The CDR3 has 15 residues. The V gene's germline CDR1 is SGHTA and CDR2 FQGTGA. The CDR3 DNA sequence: TGTGCCAGCAGCTCGACAGGGGCGGCTGGAAACACCATATATTTT. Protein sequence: CASSSTGAAGNTIYF.